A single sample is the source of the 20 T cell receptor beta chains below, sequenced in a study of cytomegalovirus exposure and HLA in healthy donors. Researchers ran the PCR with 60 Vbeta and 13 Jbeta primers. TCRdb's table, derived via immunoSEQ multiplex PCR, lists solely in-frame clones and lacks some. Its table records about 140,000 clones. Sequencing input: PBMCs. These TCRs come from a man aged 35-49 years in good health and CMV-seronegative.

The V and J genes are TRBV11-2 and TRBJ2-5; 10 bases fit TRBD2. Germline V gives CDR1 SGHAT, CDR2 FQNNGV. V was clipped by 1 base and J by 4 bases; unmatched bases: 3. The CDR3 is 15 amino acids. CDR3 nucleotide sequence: TGTGCCAGCAGCTTAGGAGCGGGGGGGCGAGAGACCCAGTACTTC. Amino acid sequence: CASSLGAGGRETQYF. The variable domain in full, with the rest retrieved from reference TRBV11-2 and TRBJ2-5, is EAGVAQSPRYKIIEKRQSVAFWCNPISGHATLYWYQQILGQGPKLLIQFQNNGVVDDSQLPKDRFSAERLKGVDSTLKIQPAKLEDSAVYLCASSLGAGGRETQYFGPGTRLLVL.

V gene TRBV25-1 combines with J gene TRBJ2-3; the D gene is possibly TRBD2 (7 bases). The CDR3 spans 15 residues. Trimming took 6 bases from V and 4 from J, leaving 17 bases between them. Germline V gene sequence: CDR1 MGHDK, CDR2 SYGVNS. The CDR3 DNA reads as TGTGCCAGCAGGGGGGGGGCAGAGGTACCAGATACGCAGTATTTT. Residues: CASRGGAEVPDTQYF. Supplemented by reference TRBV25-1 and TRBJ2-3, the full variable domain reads EADIYQTPRYLVIGTGKKITLECSQTMGHDKMYWYQQDPGMELHLIHYSYGVNSTEKGDLSSESTVSRIRTEHFPLTLESARPSHTSQYLCASRGGAEVPDTQYFGPGTRLTVL.

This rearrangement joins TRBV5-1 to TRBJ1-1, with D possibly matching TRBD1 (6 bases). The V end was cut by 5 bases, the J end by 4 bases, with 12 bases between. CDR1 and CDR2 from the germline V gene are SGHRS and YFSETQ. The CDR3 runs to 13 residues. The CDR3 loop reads CASRKGGITEAFF. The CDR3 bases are TGCGCCAGCAGAAAAGGGGGAATCACTGAAGCTTTCTTT.

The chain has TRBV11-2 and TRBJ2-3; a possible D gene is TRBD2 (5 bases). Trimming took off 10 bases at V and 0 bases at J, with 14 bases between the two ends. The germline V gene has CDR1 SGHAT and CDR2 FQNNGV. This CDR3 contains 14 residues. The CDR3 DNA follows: TGTGCCACCGGGCGTGGGAGAAGCACAGATACGCAGTATTTT. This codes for CATGRGRSTDTQYF.

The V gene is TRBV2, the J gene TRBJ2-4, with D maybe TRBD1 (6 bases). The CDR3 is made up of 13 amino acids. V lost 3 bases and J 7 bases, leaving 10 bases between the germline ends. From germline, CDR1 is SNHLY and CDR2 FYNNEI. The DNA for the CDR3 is TGTGCCAGCAGTGAGGAAAGGGGGAACATTCAGTACTTC. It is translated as CASSEERGNIQYF.

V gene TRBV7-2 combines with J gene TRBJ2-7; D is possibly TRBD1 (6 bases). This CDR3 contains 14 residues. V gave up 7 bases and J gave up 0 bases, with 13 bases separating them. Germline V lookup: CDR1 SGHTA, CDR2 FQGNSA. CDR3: CASNRGGGSYEQYF. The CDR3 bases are TGTGCCAGCAACCGTGGGGGCGGCTCCTACGAGCAGTACTTC. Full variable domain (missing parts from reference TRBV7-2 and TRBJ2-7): GAGVSQSPSNKVTEKGKDVELRCDPISGHTALYWYRQSLGQGLEFLIYFQGNSAPDKSGLPSDRFSAERTGGSVSTLTIQRTQQEDSAVYLCASNRGGGSYEQYFGPGTRLTVT.

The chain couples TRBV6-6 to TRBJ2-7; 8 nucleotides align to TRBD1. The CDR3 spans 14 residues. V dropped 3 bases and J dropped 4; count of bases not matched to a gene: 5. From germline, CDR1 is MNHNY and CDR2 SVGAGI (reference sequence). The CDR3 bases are TGTGCCAGCAGTTATCAGGGGGCGCGGTACGAGCAGTACTTC. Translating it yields CASSYQGARYEQYF.

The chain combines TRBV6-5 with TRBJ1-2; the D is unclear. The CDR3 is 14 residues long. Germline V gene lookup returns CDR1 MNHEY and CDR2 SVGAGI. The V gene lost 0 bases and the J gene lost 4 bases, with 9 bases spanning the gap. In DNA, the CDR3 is TGTGCCAGCAGTTACTCGTCGACAACCTATGGCTACACCTTC. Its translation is CASSYSSTTYGYTF.

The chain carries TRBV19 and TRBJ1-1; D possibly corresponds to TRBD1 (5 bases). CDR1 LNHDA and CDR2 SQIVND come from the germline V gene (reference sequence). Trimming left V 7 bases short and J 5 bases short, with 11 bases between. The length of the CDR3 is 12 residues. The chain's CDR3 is CASTPRGTEAFF. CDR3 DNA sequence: TGTGCCAGTACCCCTCGGGGGACTGAAGCTTTCTTT.

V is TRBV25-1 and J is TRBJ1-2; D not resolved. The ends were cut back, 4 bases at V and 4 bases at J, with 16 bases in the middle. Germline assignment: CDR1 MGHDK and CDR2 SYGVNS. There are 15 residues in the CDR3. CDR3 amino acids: CASSASRSALYGYTF. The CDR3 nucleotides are TGTGCCAGCAGTGCTTCGAGGTCGGCCCTCTATGGCTACACCTTC.

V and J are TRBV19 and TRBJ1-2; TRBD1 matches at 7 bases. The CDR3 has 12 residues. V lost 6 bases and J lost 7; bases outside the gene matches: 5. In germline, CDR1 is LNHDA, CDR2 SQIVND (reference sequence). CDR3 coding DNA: TGTGCCAGTAGAGACAGGGATACTGGCTACACCTTC. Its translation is CASRDRDTGYTF.

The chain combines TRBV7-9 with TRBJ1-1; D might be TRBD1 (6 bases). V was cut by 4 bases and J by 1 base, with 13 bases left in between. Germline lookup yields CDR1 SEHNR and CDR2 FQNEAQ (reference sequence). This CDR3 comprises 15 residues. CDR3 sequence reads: CASSSSGGWNTEAFF. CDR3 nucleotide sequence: TGTGCCAGCAGCTCATCGGGGGGCTGGAACACTGAAGCTTTCTTT.

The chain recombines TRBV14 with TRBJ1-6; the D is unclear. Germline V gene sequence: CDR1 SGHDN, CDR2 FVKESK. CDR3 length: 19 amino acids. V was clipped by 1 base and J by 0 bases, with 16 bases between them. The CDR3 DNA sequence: TGTGCCAGCAGCCAAGCACGGGTGATTAGTAGCTCCTATAATTCACCCCTCCACTTT. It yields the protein CASSQARVISSSYNSPLHF.

The CDR3 sequence: CASSYRSSYEQYF. CDR3 DNA: TGTGCCAGCAGCTACAGGTCCTCCTACGAGCAGTACTTC. The chain joins TRBV13 to TRBJ2-7; possibly TRBD1 for D (5 bases). V gave up 4 bases and J gave up 0 bases, with 7 bases separating them. This CDR3 has 13 residues. Germline-derived CDR1 and CDR2 are PRHDT and FYEKMQ (reference sequence).

CDR3 residues: CASSQAGQGTGQPQHF. The CDR3 DNA is TGCGCCAGCAGCCAAGCGGGACAGGGGACCGGTCAGCCCCAGCATTTT. The chain is built from TRBV4-1 and TRBJ1-5; 10 nucleotides align to TRBD1. Germline trimming cut 1 base from V and 6 bases from J; bases unmatched to any gene: 6. The germline gives CDR1 MGHRA, CDR2 YSYEKL. The CDR3 sequence is 16 residues long.

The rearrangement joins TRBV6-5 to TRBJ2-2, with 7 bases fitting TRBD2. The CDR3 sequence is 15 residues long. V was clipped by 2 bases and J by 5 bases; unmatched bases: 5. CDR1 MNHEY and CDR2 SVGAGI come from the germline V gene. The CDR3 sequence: CASSYREGSTGELFF. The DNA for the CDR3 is TGTGCCAGCAGTTACAGGGAGGGATCGACCGGGGAGCTGTTTTTT.

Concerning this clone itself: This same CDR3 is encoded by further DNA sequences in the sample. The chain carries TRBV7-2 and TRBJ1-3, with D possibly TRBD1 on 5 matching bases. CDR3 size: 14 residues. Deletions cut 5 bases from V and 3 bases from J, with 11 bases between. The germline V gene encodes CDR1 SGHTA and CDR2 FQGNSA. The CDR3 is CASSTGGSGNTIYF. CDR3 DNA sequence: TGTGCCAGCAGCACGGGGGGGAGTGGAAACACCATATATTTT.

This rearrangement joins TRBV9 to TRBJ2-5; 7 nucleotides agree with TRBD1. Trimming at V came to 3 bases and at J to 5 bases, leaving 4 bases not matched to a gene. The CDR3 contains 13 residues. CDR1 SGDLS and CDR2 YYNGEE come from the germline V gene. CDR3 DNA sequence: TGTGCCAGCAGCGGTACAGGGGTTGAGACCCAGTACTTC. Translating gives CASSGTGVETQYF.

The CDR3 coding sequence is TGTGCCAGCAGCTTCTCGGACAGGACCAGCTATGGCTACACCTTC. This translates into CASSFSDRTSYGYTF. The chain is built from TRBV7-9 and TRBJ1-2; 7 nucleotides align to TRBD1. The length of the CDR3 is 15 residues. CDR1 and CDR2 from the germline V gene are SEHNR and FQNEAQ (reference sequence). V shed 3 bases and J 4 bases; nucleotides not matched to a gene: 8.

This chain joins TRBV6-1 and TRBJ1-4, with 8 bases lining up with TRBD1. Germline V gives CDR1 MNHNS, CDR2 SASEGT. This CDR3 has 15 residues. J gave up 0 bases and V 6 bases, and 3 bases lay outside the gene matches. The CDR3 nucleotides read TGTGCCAGCAGGCAGGGACAGGCAACTAATGAAAAACTGTTTTTT. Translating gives CASRQGQATNEKLFF.